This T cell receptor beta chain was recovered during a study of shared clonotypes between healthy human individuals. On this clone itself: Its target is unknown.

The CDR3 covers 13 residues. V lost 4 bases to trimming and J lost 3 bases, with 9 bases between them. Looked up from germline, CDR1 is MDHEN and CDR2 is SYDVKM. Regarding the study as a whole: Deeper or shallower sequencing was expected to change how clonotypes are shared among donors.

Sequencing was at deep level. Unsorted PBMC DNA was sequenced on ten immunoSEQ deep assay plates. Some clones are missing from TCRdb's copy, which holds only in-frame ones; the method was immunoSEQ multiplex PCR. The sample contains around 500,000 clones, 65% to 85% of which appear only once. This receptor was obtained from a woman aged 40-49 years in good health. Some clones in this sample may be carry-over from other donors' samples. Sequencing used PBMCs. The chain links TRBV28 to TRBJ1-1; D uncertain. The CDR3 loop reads CASSSWRDTEAFF. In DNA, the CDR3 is TGTGCCAGCAGTTCATGGCGTGACACTGAAGCTTTCTTT.